The 25 T cell receptor beta chains reported below all come from one sample, sequenced in a study of CD8 T cells in Susac syndrome. Reverse transcription of about 0.5 to 1 ug RNA used random hexamers. TCRdb independently ran MiXCR on the immunoSEQ multiplex PCR reads; one entry per CDR3 protein. Of over 100,000 distinct CDR3 sequences in the sample, 96% are singletons; the top ten hold over 0.12%. The sequenced sample consisted of CD4+ T cells from PBMCs. These TCRs come from a human donor with Susac syndrome.

This chain links TRBV6-6 with TRBJ2-7; TRBD1 aligns across 8 bases. V shed 10 bases and J 1 base; nucleotides not matched to a gene: 6. The CDR3 has 13 amino acids. CDR1 is MNHNY, CDR2 SVGAGI, per germline (reference sequence). The CDR3 loop is CATGQGGSYEQYF. CDR3 coding DNA: TGTGCCACCGGACAGGGAGGATCCTACGAGCAGTACTTC.

This chain uses TRBV9 with TRBJ1-5; 8 bases match TRBD1. This CDR3 has 15 residues. Trimming cost V 4 bases and J 2 bases; bases outside gene matches: 5. CDR1 is SGDLS and CDR2 is YYNGEE in the germline V gene. The CDR3 loop reads CASSSQGQGNQPQHF. The CDR3 DNA follows: TGTGCCAGCAGCTCTCAGGGACAGGGCAATCAGCCCCAGCATTTT.

The chain combines TRBV5-1 with TRBJ1-2; the D gene is possibly TRBD1 (5 bases). Germline V gene data show CDR1 as SGHRS and CDR2 as YFSETQ. Trimming cost V 4 bases and J 13 bases, with 23 bases left between them. This CDR3 has 14 amino acids. Here the CDR3 reads CASSPEGAKLGCTF. Written as DNA, the CDR3 is TGCGCCAGCAGCCCGGAAGGGGCCAAATTAGGATGCACCTTC.

This chain uses TRBV7-2 with TRBJ2-7, with 11 bases identical to TRBD2. J was trimmed by 3 bases and V by 8 bases; bases with no gene match: 15. Per germline, CDR1 SGHTA and CDR2 FQGNSA. CDR3 length: 17 amino acids. The CDR3 sequence is CASLIGPALAGGYEQYF. Written as DNA, the CDR3 is TGTGCCAGCTTAATCGGTCCCGCCCTAGCGGGAGGCTACGAGCAGTACTTC.

The rearrangement uses TRBV20-1 and TRBJ1-1; D is uncertain. Germline V lookup: CDR1 DFQATT, CDR2 SNEGSKA (reference sequence). The CDR3 has 14 amino acids. V was pared by 6 bases and J by 5 bases, with 19 bases between. This CDR3 reads CSAYSRGYRTEAFF. The DNA of the CDR3 is TGCAGTGCCTACTCGCGGGGATATAGGACTGAAGCTTTCTTT.

V gene TRBV25-1 combines with J gene TRBJ2-2; unclear D gene. Trimming took off 5 bases at V and 4 bases at J, with 8 bases between the two ends. CDR3 length equals 13 residues. In germline, CDR1 is MGHDK, CDR2 SYGVNS. The DNA of the CDR3 is TGTGCCAGCAGTTTCCCAGGCACCGGGGAGCTGTTTTTT. This encodes CASSFPGTGELFF.

V is TRBV20-1 and J is TRBJ2-5, with D unclear. CDR1 is DFQATT and CDR2 is SNEGSKA in the germline V gene (reference sequence). V was clipped by 7 bases and J by 4 bases, with 10 bases between them. CDR3 length: 11 residues. This CDR3 reads CSVRGRETQYF. CDR3 DNA sequence: TGCAGTGTAAGAGGTCGAGAGACCCAGTACTTC.

The chain uses TRBV29-1 and TRBJ2-1; 8 bases match TRBD2. Germline assignment: CDR1 SQVTM and CDR2 ANQGSEA. The junction had 6 bases not matched to a gene; V was cut back by 6 bases and J by 2 bases. This CDR3 comprises 14 residues. The CDR3 nucleotides read TGCAGCGTGCTTAGCGGGAACACCTACAATGAGCAGTTCTTC. Its translation: CSVLSGNTYNEQFF.

The V and J genes are TRBV6-1 and TRBJ2-3, with 8 bases that match TRBD2. Germline loops: CDR1 MNHNS, CDR2 SASEGT. V shed 4 bases, J shed 3 bases, and the junction held 6 bases outside the gene matches. There are 15 residues in the CDR3. The CDR3 is CASSGLAGLTDTQYF. The CDR3 DNA is TGTGCCAGCAGTGGATTAGCGGGACTAACAGATACGCAGTATTTT.

CDR3 nucleotide sequence: TGTGCCAGCAGCTTAGCGGCGGGAGGCGACGAGCAGTACTTC. Encoded protein: CASSLAAGGDEQYF. V usage is TRBV7-2 and J usage is TRBJ2-7; 8 positions agree with TRBD2. The CDR3 length is 14 residues. With 0 bases clipped from V and 5 bases from J, the junction kept 3 bases outside the gene matches. Per the germline V gene, CDR1 is SGHTA and CDR2 is FQGNSA.

V and J are TRBV20-1 and TRBJ2-1, with 10 bases that match TRBD1. Germline CDR1 and CDR2: DFQATT and SNEGSKA (reference sequence). V lost 5 bases and J lost 7; bases outside the gene matches: 8. This CDR3 is built from 14 residues. CDR3 bases: TGCAGTGCTTCTACTGGGACAGGGGAAAATGAGCAGTTCTTC. Protein sequence: CSASTGTGENEQFF.

J is TRBJ2-6 and V is TRBV14, with TRBD1 matching over 9 bases. CDR3 length: 20 amino acids. Losses at the gene ends were 6 bases for V and 0 bases for J; bases not matched to a gene: 15. Germline V gene data show CDR1 as SGHDN and CDR2 as FVKESK. Written as DNA, the CDR3 is TGTGCCAGCAGTCAGCTCCCCCCTGGGACAGGGTTCTCTGGGGCCAACGTCCTGACTTTC. Translation: CASSQLPPGTGFSGANVLTF. The complete variable domain, with remaining parts taken from reference TRBV14 and TRBJ2-6, reads EAGVTQFPSHSVIEKGQTVTLRCDPISGHDNLYWYRRVMGKEIKFLLHFVKESKQDESGMPNNRFLAERTGGTYSTLKVQPAELEDSGVYFCASSQLPPGTGFSGANVLTFGAGSRLTVL.

This sequence joins TRBV9 and TRBJ2-7, with D possibly TRBD2 on 6 matching bases. The germline V gene has CDR1 SGDLS and CDR2 YYNGEE. Deletions cut 3 bases from V and 2 bases from J, with 15 bases between. This CDR3 has 15 amino acids. The CDR3 loop reads CASSAAIAGTYEQYF. CDR3 bases: TGTGCCAGCAGCGCTGCTATTGCGGGAACCTACGAGCAGTACTTC.

CDR3 coding DNA: TGCAGTGCCCGGACAGGGTTCTACAATGAGCAGTTCTTC. Translating gives CSARTGFYNEQFF. V and J are TRBV20-1 and TRBJ2-1; 8 bases are shared with TRBD1. This CDR3 region has 13 residues. V shed 6 bases and J 3 bases; nucleotides not matched to a gene: 4. In germline, CDR1 is DFQATT, CDR2 SNEGSKA (reference sequence).

The chain is built from TRBV18 and TRBJ2-7, with 8 bases fitting TRBD1. Per the germline V gene, CDR1 is KGHSH and CDR2 is LQKENI. The CDR3 extends over 12 amino acids. V lost 3 bases to trimming and J lost 5 bases; unmatched junction nucleotides: 0. CDR3 bases: TGTGCCAGCTCACCGACAGGGGACGAGCAGTACTTC. As protein: CASSPTGDEQYF.

The chain uses TRBV15 and TRBJ2-3; D may be TRBD2 (5 bases). V gave up 5 bases and J gave up 3 bases, with 9 bases separating them. The V gene's germline CDR1 is LNHNV and CDR2 YYDKDF (reference sequence). The CDR3 length is 13 residues. As DNA, the CDR3 is TGTGCCACCAGCCGTGGGAGTACAGATACGCAGTATTTT. This encodes CATSRGSTDTQYF.

This rearrangement joins TRBV4-1 to TRBJ2-7, with D unclear. This CDR3 comprises 15 residues. CDR1 is MGHRA and CDR2 is YSYEKL in the germline V gene. V was clipped by 1 base and J by 0 bases, with 10 bases between them. The CDR3 reads CASSQGQTSSYEQYF. The CDR3 DNA reads TGCGCCAGCAGCCAAGGGCAGACTTCCTCCTACGAGCAGTACTTC.

V gene TRBV18 combines with J gene TRBJ2-1, with 16 bases identical to TRBD2. The V gene end was trimmed by 5 bases and the J gene end by 6 bases; junction bases not matched to a gene: 7. Germline CDR1 KGHSH, CDR2 LQKENI. The CDR3 has 17 amino acids. In nucleotides, the CDR3 is TGTGCCAGCTCATCGGGACTAGCGGGAGGGCCGGTCAATGAGCAGTTCTTC. As protein: CASSSGLAGGPVNEQFF.

The chain employs TRBV5-1 and TRBJ2-1; 7 bases line up with TRBD1. Per germline, CDR1 SGHRS and CDR2 YFSETQ. V lost 0 bases, J lost 7 bases, and 4 bases stayed unmatched. The CDR3 extends over 14 amino acids. CDR3 sequence: CASSLGDRLNEQFF. The CDR3 DNA reads as TGCGCCAGCAGCTTGGGGGACAGATTGAATGAGCAGTTCTTC.

The chain is built from TRBV6-6 and TRBJ2-3; D uncertain. Germline V gene data show CDR1 as MNHNY and CDR2 as SVGAGI (reference sequence). The CDR3 runs to 14 residues. Trimming left V 7 bases short and J 0 bases short, with 11 bases between. The CDR3 here is CASTQTTSTDTQYF. CDR3 nucleotide sequence: TGTGCCAGCACCCAAACTACTAGCACAGATACGCAGTATTTT.

In this sample, this clonotype turned up once. The rearrangement uses TRBV24-1 and TRBJ2-1, with 7 bases that match TRBD2. This CDR3 has 14 residues. V was clipped by 5 bases and J by 2 bases; unmatched bases: 2. Germline V gene data show CDR1 as KGHDR and CDR2 as SFDVKD. CDR3 in DNA: TGTGCCACCAGTGGACGGGAGGCCTACAATGAGCAGTTCTTC. Translated, it gives CATSGREAYNEQFF.

The gene calls are TRBV29-1 and TRBJ1-1; no firm D call. Trimming left V 4 bases short and J 2 bases short, with 8 bases between. Germline values: CDR1 SQVTM, CDR2 ANQGSEA. CDR3 size: 12 residues. CDR3 nucleotides: TGCAGCGTTGCCCCTAGTAACACTGAAGCTTTCTTT. Amino acids: CSVAPSNTEAFF.

This rearrangement joins TRBV29-1 to TRBJ2-7; 7 nucleotides match TRBD1. From germline, CDR1 is SQVTM and CDR2 ANQGSEA. Trimming at V came to 7 bases and at J to 11 bases, leaving 11 bases not matched to a gene. CDR3 size: 11 residues. The CDR3 coding sequence is TGCAGCGCGCTTGAAAGGGGGCAGAAGTACTTC. Its translation: CSALERGQKYF.

This clonotype was counted a single time. The chain combines TRBV4-1 with TRBJ1-3, with D uncertain. Trimming shortened V by 0 bases and J by 0 bases, and 6 bases separated the two germline ends. The CDR3 totals 15 residues. Germline CDR1 is MGHRA and CDR2 is YSYEKL. The CDR3 spells CASSQDTYSGNTIYF. CDR3 nucleotide sequence: TGCGCCAGCAGCCAAGACACTTACTCTGGAAACACCATATATTTT.

The J gene is TRBJ1-2, the V gene TRBV20-1; the D gene is possibly TRBD1 (5 bases). This CDR3 spans 12 amino acids. Germline CDR1 reads DFQATT; CDR2 reads SNEGSKA (reference sequence). V was cut by 6 bases and J by 6 bases, with 14 bases left in between. CDR3 coding DNA: TGCAGTGCGGGACTATCTCAGCATGGCTACACCTTC. Translated, it gives CSAGLSQHGYTF.